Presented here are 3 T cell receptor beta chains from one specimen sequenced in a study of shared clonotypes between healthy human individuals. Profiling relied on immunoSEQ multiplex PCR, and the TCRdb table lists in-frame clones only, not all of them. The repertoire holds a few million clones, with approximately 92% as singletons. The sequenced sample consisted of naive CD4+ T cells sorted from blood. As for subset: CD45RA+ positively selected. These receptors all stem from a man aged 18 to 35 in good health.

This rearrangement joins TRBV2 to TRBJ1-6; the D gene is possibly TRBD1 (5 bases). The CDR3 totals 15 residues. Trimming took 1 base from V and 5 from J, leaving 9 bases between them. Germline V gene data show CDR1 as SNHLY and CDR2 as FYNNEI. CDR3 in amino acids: CASSEETVNNSPLHF. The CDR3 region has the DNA TGTGCCAGCAGTGAAGAGACAGTAAATAATTCACCCCTCCACTTT.

The CDR3 spells CASSENRRGEVLGEKLFF. CDR3 DNA sequence: TGTGCCAGCAGTGAAAATCGTAGGGGGGAGGTCTTGGGTGAAAAACTGTTTTTT. The chain has TRBV25-1 and TRBJ1-4; TRBD1 might be the D (6 bases). Germline loops: CDR1 MGHDK, CDR2 SYGVNS. V lost 2 bases, J lost 7 bases, and 23 bases lay in between. The CDR3 runs to 18 residues.

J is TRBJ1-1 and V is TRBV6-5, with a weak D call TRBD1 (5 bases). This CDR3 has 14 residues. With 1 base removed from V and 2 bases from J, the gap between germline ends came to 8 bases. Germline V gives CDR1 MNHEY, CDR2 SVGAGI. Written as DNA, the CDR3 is TGTGCCAGCAGTTACTGGCAGGGAAACACTGAAGCTTTCTTT. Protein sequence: CASSYWQGNTEAFF.